This TCR beta chain was identified in a study of T cell changes during pregnancy in multiple sclerosis (dated by TCRdb to about 2019). Regarding the complete study: The study looked at changes in the T cell repertoire across pregnancy in women with multiple sclerosis.

Comment on this clone: What antigen it recognizes has not been identified. The sample holds no much larger clone one base away, and base qualities are not on file.

Looking up the germline V gene yields CDR1 MDHEN and CDR2 SYDVKM. The V end loses 5 bases and the J end loses 0 bases, and a stretch of 8 bases separates them. The CDR3 runs 13 residues from the cysteine to the phenylalanine. Only CDR3 DNA is held: 39 bases, read in frame from base 1. The method behind the library was the immunoSEQ multiplex PCR assay. TCRdb holds this immuneACCESS table with in-frame rearrangements only. Some clones are missing; in checked studies, unresolved V genes explain under half, and the rest has no known cause. The sample table shows fewer than 25,000 clones, and about nine tenths are seen once. The top ten constitute roughly 6% of the sample.

The clonotype was recovered from a female donor in good health, enrolled as a control in a pregnancy study. The chain employs TRBV28 and TRBJ2-7; the D gene is perhaps TRBD2, on 6 matching bases. Specimen: CD8+ T cells from peripheral blood mononuclear cells, collected in the third trimester of pregnancy. The sequence in DNA is TGTGCCAGCAGTGGGGGGAGCTCCTACGAGCAGTACTTC. Its product reads: CASSGGSSYEQYF.